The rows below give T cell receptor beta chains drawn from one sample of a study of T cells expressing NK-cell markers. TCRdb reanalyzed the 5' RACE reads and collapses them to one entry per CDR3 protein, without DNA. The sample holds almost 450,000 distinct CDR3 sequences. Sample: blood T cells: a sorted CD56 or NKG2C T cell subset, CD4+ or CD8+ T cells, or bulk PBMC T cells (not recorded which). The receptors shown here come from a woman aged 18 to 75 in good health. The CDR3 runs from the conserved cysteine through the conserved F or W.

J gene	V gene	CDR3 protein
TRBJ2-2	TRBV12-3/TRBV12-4	CASSGLAGEFNTGELFF
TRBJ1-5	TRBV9	CASSVEESDQPQHF
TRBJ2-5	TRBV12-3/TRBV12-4	CASSLQVPETQYF
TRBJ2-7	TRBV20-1	CSARDWAGRYEQYF
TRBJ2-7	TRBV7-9	CASSLISGDDKYF
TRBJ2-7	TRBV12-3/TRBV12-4	CASSSESVAGPTYEQYF
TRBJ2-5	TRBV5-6	CASSRRLAALQETQYF
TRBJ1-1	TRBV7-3	CASSLEAMTPEAFF
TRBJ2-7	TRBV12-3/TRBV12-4	CASSRGTGATYEQYF
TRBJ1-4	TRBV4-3	CASSQDDGQQGEKLFF
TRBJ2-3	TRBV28	CATRWRFSTDTQYF
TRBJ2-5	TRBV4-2	CASSQEGGSQETQYF
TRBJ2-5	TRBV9	CASSVGQDPLETQYF
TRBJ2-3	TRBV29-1	CSVDFRGTGSTDTQYF
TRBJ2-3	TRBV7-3	CASSPQGGSLMQYF
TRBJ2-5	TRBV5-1	CAGRGSPGETQYF
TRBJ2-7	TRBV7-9	CASSDLAREEQYF
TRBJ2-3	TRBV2	CASRVHTSGGDTQYF
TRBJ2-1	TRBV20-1	CSAIAGAGWEQFF
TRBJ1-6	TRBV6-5	CASSYSNNSPLHF
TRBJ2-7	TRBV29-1	CSIQEGSSSYEQYF
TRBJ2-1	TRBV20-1	CSASRGGESNEQFF
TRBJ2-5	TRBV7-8	CATRTSFTGTQYF
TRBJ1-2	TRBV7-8	CASSTGVYGYTF
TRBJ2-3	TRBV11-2	CASSLDLRGHSDTQYF
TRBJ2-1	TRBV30	CAWSQLRGRDEQFF
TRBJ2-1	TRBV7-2	CATGQRSYNEQFF
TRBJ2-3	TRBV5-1	CASSRGLAGFTDTQYF
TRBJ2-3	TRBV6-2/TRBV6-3	CASSSLVMRDSDTQYF
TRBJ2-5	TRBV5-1	CASSPEVGIETQYF
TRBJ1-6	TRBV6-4	CASSDEGGHSPLHF
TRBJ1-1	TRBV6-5	CASSYDRTNTEAFF
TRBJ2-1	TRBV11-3	CASSLASGGSSYNEQFF
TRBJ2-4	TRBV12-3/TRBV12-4	CASSLEDRVAKNIQYF
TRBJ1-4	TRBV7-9	CASSLEGGRNEKLFF
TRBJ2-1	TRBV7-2	CASSLDPGDNEQFF
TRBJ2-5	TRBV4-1	CASSHFGGGQETQYF
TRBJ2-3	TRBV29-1	CSVDRDRVIDTQYF
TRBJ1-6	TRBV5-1	CASSPRPGVAYNSPLHF
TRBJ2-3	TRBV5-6	CASTMGGFVDTQYF
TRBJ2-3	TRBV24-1	CATSDSGVGTDTQYF
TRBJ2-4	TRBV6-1	CASSPETKNIQYF
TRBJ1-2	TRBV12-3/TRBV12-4	CASSFVRSDYGYTF
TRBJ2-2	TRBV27	CASSLSNTGELFF
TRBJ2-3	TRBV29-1	CSAPRVAGTDTQYF
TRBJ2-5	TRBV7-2	CASSLALSGGQETQYF